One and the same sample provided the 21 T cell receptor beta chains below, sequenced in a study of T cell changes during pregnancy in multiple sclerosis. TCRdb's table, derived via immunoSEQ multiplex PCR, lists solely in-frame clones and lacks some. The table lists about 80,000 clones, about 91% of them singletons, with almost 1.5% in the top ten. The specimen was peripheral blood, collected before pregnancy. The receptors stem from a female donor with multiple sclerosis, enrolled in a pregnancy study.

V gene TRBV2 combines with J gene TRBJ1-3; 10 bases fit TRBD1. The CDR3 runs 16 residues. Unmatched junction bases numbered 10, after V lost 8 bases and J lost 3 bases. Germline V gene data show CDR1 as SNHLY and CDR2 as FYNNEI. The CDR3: CASSYTGTGVGNTIYF. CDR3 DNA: TGTGCCAGCTCCTACACCGGGACAGGGGTTGGAAACACCATATATTTT.

The CDR3 protein is CASKPGSGGGPYEQYF. The CDR3 bases are TGTGCCAGCAAGCCTGGTAGCGGGGGCGGCCCCTACGAGCAGTACTTC. The chain recombines TRBV27 with TRBJ2-7; 9 bases match TRBD2. The germline CDR1 and CDR2 sequences are MNHEY and SMNVEV (reference sequence). The CDR3 is made up of 16 amino acids. V was clipped by 7 bases and J by 2 bases; unmatched bases: 12.

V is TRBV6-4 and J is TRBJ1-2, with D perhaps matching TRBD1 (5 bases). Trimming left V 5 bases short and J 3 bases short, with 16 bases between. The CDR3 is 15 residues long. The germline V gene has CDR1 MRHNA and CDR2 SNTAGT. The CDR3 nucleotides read TGTGCCAGCAGTCTGACTGGATCAGGGTACTATGGCTACACCTTC. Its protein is CASSLTGSGYYGYTF.

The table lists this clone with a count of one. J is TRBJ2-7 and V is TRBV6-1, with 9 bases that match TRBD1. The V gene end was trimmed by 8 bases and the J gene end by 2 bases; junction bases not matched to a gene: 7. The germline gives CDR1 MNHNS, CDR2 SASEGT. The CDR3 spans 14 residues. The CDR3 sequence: CASVWGQGPYEQYF. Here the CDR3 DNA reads TGTGCCAGCGTATGGGGACAGGGACCCTACGAGCAGTACTTC.

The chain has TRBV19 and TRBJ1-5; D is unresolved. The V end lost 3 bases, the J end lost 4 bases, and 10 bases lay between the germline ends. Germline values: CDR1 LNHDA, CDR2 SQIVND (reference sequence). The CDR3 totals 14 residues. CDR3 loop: CASSMAALNQPQHF. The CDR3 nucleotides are TGTGCCAGTAGTATGGCTGCCCTGAATCAGCCCCAGCATTTT.

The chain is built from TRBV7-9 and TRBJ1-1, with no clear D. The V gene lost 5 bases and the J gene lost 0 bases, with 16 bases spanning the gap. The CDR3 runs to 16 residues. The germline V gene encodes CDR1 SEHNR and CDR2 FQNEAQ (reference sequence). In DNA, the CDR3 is TGTGCCAGCAGCCCCCCCGGGAGAGGATTGAACACTGAAGCTTTCTTT. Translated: CASSPPGRGLNTEAFF.

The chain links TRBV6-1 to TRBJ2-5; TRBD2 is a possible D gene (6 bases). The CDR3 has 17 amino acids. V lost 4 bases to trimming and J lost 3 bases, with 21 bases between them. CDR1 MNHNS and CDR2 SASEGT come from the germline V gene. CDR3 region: CASSAIGGSTSKETQYF. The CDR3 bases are TGTGCCAGCAGTGCTATTGGGGGGTCAACCTCCAAAGAGACCCAGTACTTC.

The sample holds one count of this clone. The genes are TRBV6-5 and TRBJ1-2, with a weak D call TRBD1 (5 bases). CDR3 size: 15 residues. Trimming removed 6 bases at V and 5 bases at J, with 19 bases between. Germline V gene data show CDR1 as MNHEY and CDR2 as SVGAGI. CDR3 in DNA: TGTGCCAGCAGCCCGGTGGGAGGGGTCTCGTATGGCTACACCTTC. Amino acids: CASSPVGGVSYGYTF.

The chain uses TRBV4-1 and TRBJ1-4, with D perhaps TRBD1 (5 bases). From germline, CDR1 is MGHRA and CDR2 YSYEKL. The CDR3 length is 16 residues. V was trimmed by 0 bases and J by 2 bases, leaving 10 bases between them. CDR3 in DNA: TGCGCCAGCAGCCAAGATCTCGGGGGTACTAATGAAAAACTGTTTTTT. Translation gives CASSQDLGGTNEKLFF.

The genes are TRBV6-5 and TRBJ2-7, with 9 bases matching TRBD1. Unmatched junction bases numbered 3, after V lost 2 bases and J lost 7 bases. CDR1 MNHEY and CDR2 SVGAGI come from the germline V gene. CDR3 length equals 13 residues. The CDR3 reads CASSYMTGGEQYF. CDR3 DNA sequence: TGTGCCAGCAGTTACATGACAGGGGGTGAGCAGTACTTC.

Here the CDR3 reads CATERDISPYGYTF. Written as DNA, the CDR3 is TGTGCCACCGAAAGGGACATTTCCCCTTATGGCTACACCTTC. V usage is TRBV10-3 and J usage is TRBJ1-2; TRBD1 might be the D (6 bases). The CDR3 has 14 residues. Deletions cut 10 bases from V and 5 bases from J, with 20 bases between. Germline assignment: CDR1 ENHRY and CDR2 SYGVKD.

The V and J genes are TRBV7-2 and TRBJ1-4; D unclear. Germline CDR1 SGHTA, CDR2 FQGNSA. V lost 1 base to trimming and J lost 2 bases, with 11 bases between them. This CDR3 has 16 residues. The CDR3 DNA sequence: TGTGCCAGCAGCTTAGATCTTTTACGGACTAATGAAAAACTGTTTTTT. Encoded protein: CASSLDLLRTNEKLFF. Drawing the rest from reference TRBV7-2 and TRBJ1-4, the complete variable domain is GAGVSQSPSNKVTEKGKDVELRCDPISGHTALYWYRQSLGQGLEFLIYFQGNSAPDKSGLPSDRFSAERTGGSVSTLTIQRTQQEDSAVYLCASSLDLLRTNEKLFFGSGTQLSVL.

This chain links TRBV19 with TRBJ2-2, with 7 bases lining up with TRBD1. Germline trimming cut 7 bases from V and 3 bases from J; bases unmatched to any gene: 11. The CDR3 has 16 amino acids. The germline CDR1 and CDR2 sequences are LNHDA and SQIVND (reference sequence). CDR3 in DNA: TGTGCCAGTACCCCCAACAGGGGTTGGGACACCGGGGAGCTGTTTTTT. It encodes CASTPNRGWDTGELFF.

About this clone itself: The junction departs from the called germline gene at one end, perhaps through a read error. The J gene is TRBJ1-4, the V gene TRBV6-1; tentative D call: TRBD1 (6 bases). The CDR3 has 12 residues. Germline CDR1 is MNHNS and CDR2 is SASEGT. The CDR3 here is CASSDLTRGKVF. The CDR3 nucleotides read TGTGCCAGCAGTGACCTGACCAGGGGAAAGGTCTTT.

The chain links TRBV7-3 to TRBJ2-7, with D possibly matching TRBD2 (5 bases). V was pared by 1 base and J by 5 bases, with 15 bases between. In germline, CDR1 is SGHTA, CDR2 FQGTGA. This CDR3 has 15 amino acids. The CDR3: CASSLRPGIGHEQYF. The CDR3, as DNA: TGTGCCAGCAGCTTAAGGCCGGGGATAGGCCACGAGCAGTACTTC.

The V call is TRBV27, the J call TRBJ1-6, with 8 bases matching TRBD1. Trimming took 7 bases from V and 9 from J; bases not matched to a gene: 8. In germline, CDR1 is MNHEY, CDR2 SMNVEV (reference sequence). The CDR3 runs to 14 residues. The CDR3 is CASTRQGWASPLHF. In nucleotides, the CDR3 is TGTGCCAGCACCCGACAGGGGTGGGCTTCACCCCTCCACTTT.

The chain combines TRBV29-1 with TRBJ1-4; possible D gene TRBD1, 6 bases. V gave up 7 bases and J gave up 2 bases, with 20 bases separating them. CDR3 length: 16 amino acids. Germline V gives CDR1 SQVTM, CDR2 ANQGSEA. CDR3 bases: TGCAGCGACGCGGGGGCAGGCTACACGACTAATGAAAAACTGTTTTTT. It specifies CSDAGAGYTTNEKLFF. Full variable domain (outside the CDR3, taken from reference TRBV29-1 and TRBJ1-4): SAVISQKPSRDICQRGTSLTIQCQVDSQVTMMFWYRQQPGQSLTLIATANQGSEATYESGFVIDKFPISRPNLTFSTLTVSNMSPEDSSIYLCSDAGAGYTTNEKLFFGSGTQLSVL.

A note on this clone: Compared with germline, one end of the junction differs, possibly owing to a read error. This CDR3 reads CASSEGTRPYYGYTF. CDR3 coding DNA: TGTGCCAGCAGCGAAGGGACAAGGCCATACTATGGCTACACCTTC. The chain has TRBV2 and TRBJ1-2; maybe TRBD1 (6 bases). The CDR3 is 15 residues long. Germline V gene data show CDR1 as SNHLY and CDR2 as FYNNEI.

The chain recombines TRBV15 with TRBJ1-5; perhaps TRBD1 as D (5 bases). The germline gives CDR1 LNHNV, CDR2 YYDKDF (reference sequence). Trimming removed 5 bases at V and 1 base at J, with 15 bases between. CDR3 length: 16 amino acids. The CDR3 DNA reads TGTGCCACCAGCGAGGGTCGGGGGGGGAGCAATCAGCCCCAGCATTTT. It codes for CATSEGRGGSNQPQHF.

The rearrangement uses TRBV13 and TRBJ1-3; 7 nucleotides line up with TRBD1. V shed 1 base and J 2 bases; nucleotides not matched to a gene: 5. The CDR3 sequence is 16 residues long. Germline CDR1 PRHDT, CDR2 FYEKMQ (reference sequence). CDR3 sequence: CASSLEQGKTGNTIYF. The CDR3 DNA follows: TGTGCCAGCAGCTTAGAACAGGGGAAGACTGGAAACACCATATATTTT.

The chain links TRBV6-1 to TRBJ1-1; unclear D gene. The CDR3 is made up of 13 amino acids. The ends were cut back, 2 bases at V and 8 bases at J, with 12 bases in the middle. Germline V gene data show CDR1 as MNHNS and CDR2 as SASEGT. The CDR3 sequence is CASSELARGEAFF. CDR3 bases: TGTGCCAGCAGTGAATTAGCCCGGGGAGAAGCTTTCTTT.